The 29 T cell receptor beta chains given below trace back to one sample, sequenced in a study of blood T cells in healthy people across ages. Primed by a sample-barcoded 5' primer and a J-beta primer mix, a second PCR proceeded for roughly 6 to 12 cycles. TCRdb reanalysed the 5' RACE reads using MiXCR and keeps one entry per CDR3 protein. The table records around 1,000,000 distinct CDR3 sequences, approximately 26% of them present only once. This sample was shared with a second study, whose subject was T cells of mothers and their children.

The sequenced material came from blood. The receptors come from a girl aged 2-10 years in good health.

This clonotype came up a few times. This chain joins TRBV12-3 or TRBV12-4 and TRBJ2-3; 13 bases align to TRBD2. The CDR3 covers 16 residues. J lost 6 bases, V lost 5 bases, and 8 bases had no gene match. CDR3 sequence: CASSRMGTSGTDTQYF. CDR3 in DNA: TGTGCCAGCAGTCGTATGGGGACTAGCGGGACCGATACGCAGTATTTT.

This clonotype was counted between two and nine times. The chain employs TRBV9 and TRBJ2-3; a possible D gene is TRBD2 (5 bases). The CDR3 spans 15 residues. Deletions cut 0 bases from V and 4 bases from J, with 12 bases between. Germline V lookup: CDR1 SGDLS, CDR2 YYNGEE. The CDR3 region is CASSVDGMAADTQYF. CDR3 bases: TGTGCCAGCAGCGTAGACGGGATGGCAGCAGATACGCAGTATTTT.

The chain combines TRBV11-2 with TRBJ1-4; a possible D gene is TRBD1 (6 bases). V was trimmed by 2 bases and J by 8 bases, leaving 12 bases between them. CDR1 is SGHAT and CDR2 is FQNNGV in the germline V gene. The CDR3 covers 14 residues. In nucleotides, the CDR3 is TGTGCCAGCAGCTTAACAGGGTCGAGGGAAAAACTGTTTTTT. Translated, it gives CASSLTGSREKLFF.

CDR3 nucleotide sequence: TGTGCCAGCAGCCAAGATGGCAGGTACTACAATGAGCAGTTCTTC. Translating gives CASSQDGRYYNEQFF. This chain uses TRBV14 with TRBJ2-1, with D unclear. Germline V gene lookup returns CDR1 SGHDN and CDR2 FVKESK. There are 15 residues in the CDR3. V lost 0 bases, J lost 3 bases, and 9 bases lay in between. The variable domain in full, completed from reference TRBV14 and TRBJ2-1, reads EAGVTQFPSHSVIEKGQTVTLRCDPISGHDNLYWYRRVMGKEIKFLLHFVKESKQDESGMPNNRFLAERTGGTYSTLKVQPAELEDSGVYFCASSQDGRYYNEQFFGPGTRLTVL.

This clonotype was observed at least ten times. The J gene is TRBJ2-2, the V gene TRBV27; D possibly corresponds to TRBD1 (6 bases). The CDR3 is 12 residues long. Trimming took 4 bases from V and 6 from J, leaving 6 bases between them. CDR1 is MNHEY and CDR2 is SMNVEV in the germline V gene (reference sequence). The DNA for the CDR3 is TGTGCCAGCAGTTACAGGGCCGGGGAGCTGTTTTTT. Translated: CASSYRAGELFF.

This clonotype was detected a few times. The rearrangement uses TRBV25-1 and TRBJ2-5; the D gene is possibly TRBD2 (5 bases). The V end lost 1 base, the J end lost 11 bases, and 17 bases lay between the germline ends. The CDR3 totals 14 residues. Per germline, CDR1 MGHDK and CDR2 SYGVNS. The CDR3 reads CASSESNGVRLQYF. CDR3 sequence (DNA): TGTGCCAGCAGTGAATCAAACGGGGTGAGGCTGCAGTACTTC.

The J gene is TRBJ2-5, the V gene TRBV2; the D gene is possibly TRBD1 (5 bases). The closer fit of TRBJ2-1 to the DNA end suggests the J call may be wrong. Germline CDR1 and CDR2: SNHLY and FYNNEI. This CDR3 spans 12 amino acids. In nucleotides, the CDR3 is TGTGCCAGCAGGACAGAACAAGTTTTACAGTTCTTC. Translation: CASRTEQVLQFF.

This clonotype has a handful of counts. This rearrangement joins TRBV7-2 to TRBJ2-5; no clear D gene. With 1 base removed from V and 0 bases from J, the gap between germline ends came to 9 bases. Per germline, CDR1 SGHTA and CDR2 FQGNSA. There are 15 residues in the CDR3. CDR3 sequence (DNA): TGTGCCAGCAGCTTAGTGGCAGCTCACCAAGAGACCCAGTACTTC. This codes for CASSLVAAHQETQYF.

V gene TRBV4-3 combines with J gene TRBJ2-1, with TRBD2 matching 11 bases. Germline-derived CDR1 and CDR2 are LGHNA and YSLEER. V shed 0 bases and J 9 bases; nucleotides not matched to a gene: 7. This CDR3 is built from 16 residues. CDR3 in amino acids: CASSQDRASGGSEQFF. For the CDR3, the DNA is TGCGCCAGCAGCCAAGATCGGGCTAGCGGGGGGAGTGAGCAGTTCTTC.

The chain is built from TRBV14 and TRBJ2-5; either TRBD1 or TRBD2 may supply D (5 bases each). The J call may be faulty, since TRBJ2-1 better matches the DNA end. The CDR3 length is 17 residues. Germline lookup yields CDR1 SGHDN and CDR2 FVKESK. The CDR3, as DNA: TGTGCCAGCAGTCTTCCGGGACCCTTTTTAACCTACAATGAGCAGTTCTTC. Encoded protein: CASSLPGPFLTYNEQFF.

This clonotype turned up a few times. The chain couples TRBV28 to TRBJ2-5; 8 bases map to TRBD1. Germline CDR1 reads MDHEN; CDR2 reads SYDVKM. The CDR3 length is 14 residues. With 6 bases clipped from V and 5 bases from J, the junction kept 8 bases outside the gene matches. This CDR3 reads CASSPDREGETQYF. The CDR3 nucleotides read TGTGCCAGCAGCCCGGACAGGGAAGGGGAGACCCAGTACTTC.

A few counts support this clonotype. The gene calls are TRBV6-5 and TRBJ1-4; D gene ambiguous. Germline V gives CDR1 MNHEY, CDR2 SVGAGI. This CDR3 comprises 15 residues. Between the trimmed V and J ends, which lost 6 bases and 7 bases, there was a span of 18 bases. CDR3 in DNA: TGTGCCAGCAGACTATCGGGCCCCTCGGGTGAAAAACTGTTTTTT. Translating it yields CASRLSGPSGEKLFF.

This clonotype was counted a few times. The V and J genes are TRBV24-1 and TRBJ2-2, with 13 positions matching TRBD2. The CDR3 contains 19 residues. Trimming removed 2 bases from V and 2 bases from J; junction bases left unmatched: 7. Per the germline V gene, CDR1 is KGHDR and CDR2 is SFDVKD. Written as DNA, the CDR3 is TGTGCCACCAGTGATTCCTTTGGACTAGCGGGGGCCAACACCGGGGAGCTGTTTTTT. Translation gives CATSDSFGLAGANTGELFF.

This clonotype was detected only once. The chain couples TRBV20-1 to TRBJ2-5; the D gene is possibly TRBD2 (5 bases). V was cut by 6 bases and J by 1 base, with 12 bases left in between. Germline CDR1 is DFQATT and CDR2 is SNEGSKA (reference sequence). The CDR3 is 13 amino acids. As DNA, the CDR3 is TGCAGTGCCAAATCGGACTTCCAAGAGACCCAGTACTTC. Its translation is CSAKSDFQETQYF.

CDR3 region: CASSVVGTGVETQYF. Written as DNA, the CDR3 is TGTGCCAGCAGCGTAGTCGGGACAGGGGTAGAGACCCAGTACTTC. The chain carries TRBV9 and TRBJ2-5; 10 positions agree with TRBD1. V trimming: 0 bases; J trimming: 4 bases; junction bases outside the gene matches: 3. This CDR3 comprises 15 residues. Germline values: CDR1 SGDLS, CDR2 YYNGEE.

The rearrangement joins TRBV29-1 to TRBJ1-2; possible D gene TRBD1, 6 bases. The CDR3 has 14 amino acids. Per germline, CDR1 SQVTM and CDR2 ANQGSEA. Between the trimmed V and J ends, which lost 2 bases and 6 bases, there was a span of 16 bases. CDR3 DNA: TGCAGCGTTGAATCGAGCAGGGGAGACCATGGCTACACCTTC. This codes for CSVESSRGDHGYTF.

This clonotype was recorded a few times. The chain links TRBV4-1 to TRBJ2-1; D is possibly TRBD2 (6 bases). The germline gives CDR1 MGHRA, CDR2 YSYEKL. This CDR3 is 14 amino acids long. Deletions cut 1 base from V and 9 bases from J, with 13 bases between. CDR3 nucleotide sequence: TGCGCCAGCAGCCAAGTGGGAAGGGGAGGTGAGCAGTTCTTC. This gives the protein CASSQVGRGGEQFF.

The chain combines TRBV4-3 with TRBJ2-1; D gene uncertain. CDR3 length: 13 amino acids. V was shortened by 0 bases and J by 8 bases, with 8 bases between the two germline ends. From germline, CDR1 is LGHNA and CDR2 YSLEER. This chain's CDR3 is CASSQDISDEQFF. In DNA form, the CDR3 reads TGCGCCAGCAGCCAAGATATAAGCGATGAGCAGTTCTTC.

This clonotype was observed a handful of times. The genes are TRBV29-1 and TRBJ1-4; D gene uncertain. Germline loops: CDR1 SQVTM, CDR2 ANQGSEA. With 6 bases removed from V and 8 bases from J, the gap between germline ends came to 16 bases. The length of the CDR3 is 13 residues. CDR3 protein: CSVCAVLGEKLFF. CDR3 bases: TGCAGCGTATGTGCGGTCTTGGGCGAAAAACTGTTTTTT. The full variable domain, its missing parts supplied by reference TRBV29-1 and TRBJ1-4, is SAVISQKPSRDICQRGTSLTIQCQVDSQVTMMFWYRQQPGQSLTLIATANQGSEATYESGFVIDKFPISRPNLTFSTLTVSNMSPEDSSIYLCSVCAVLGEKLFFGSGTQLSVL.

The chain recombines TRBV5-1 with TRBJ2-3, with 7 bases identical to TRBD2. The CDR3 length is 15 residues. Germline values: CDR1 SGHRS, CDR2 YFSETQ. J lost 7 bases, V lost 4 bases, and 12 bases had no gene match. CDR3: CASSPIAGPANTQYF. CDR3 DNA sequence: TGCGCCAGCAGCCCAATAGCGGGTCCGGCAAATACGCAGTATTTT.

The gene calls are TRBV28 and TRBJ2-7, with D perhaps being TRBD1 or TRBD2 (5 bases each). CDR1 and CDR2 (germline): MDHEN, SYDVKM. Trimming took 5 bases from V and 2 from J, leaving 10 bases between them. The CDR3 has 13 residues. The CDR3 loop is CASSMRDAYEQYF. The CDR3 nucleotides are TGTGCCAGCAGTATGAGGGACGCCTACGAGCAGTACTTC.

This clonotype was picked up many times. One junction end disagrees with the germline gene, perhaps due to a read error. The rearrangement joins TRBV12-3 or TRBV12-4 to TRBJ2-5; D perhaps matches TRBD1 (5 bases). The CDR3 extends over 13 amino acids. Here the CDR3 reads CASSLGQQETQYF. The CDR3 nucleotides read TGTGCCAGCAGCTTAGGACAACAAGAGACCCAGTACTTC.

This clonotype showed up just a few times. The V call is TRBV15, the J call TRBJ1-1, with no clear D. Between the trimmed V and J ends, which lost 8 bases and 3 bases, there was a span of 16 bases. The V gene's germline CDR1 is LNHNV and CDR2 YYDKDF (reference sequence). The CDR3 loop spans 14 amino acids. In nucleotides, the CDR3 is TGTGCCACCTCCCGGGGAGGGTCGGACACTGAAGCTTTCTTT. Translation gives CATSRGGSDTEAFF.

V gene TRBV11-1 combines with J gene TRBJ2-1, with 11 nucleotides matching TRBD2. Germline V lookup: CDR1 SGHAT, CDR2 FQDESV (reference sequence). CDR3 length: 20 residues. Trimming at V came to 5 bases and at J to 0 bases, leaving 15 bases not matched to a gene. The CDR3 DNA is TGTGCCAGCAGCCCACAATTCGGGAGACTAGCGGGGAGCTCCTACAATGAGCAGTTCTTC. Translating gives CASSPQFGRLAGSSYNEQFF.

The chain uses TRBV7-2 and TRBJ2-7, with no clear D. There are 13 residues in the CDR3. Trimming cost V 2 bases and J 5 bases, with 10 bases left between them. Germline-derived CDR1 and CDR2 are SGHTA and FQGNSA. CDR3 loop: CASSLMISNEQYF. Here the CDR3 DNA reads TGTGCCAGCAGCTTAATGATTAGCAACGAGCAGTACTTC.

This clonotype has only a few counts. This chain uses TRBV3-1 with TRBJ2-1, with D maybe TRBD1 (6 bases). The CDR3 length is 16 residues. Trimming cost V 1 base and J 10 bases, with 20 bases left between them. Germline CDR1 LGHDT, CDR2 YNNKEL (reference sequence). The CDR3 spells CASSQGRDRWTREQFF. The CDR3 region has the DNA TGTGCCAGCAGCCAAGGCCGAGACAGGTGGACGAGAGAGCAGTTCTTC.

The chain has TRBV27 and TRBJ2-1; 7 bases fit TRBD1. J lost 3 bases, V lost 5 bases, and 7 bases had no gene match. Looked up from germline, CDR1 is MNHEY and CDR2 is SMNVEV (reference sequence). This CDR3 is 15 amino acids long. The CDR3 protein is CASSIRGSHYNEQFF. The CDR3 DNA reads TGTGCCAGCAGTATCAGGGGGTCCCACTACAATGAGCAGTTCTTC.

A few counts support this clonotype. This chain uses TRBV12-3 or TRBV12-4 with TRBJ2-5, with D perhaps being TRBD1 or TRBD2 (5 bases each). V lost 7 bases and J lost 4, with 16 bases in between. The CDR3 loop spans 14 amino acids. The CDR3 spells CASTTYGGGETQYF. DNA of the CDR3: TGTGCCAGCACTACTTATGGTGGGGGAGAGACCCAGTACTTC.

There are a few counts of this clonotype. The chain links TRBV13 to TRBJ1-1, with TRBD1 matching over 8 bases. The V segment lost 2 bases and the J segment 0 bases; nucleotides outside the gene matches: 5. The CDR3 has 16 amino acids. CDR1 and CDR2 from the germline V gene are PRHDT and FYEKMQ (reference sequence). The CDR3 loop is CASSLRTGLMNTEAFF. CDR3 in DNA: TGTGCCAGCAGCTTACGGACAGGGCTAATGAACACTGAAGCTTTCTTT.